A selection of T cell receptor beta chains follows, all from one sample in a study of T cells after yellow fever vaccination. TCRdb analysed the 5' RACE reads with MiXCR anew, one entry per CDR3 protein. The table records 450,000 to 600,000 distinct CDR3 sequences, approximately 13% of them present only once. Sample: PBMCs, taken on the day of the yellow fever booster vaccination. The receptors come from a man between 25 and 39 years old who received the YFV17D yellow fever vaccine. Each CDR3 is given with its conserved first and last residue. The D gene is left open where the match is weak. Not every row has a clone size; where given, it reads once, few, many or a size class.

TRBD1 TRBJ2-7 TRBV24-1 few CATSDGGQGGYEQYF TGTGCCACCAGTGATGGAGGACAGGGGGGATACGAGCAGTACTTC
- TRBJ1-5 TRBV24-1 - CATSDPRDGDNQPQHF TGTGCCACCAGTGATCCTAGAGACGGTGATAATCAGCCCCAGCATTTT
- TRBJ2-7 TRBV20-1 - CSAPPLGDEQYF TGCAGTGCTCCTCCTTTAGGTGACGAGCAGTACTTC
- TRBJ2-1 TRBV12-3/TRBV12-4 few CASSLYEQFF TGTGCCAGCAGTTTATATGAGCAGTTCTTC
- TRBJ2-5 TRBV18 few CASSRIDLQETQYF TGTGCCAGCTCACGAATCGACCTTCAAGAGACCCAGTACTTC
- TRBJ2-7 TRBV14 many CASSRTPNSYEQYF TGTGCCAGCAGCCGGACCCCAAACTCCTACGAGCAGTACTTC
TRBD1 TRBJ2-7 TRBV20-1 - CSARPRRTGSYEQYF TGCAGTGCTAGACCCCGACGGACAGGCTCCTACGAGCAGTACTTC
- TRBJ2-2 TRBV3-1 few CASSHLGAFRTGELFF TGTGCCAGCAGCCATTTGGGGGCCTTTAGGACCGGGGAGCTGTTTTTT
- TRBJ1-1 TRBV6-2/TRBV6-3 many CASSYVGTGTSLFF -
TRBD1 TRBJ2-7 TRBV5-1 - CASSPQGARNEQYF TGCGCCAGCAGCCCGCAGGGGGCCCGGAACGAGCAGTACTTC
- TRBJ2-2 TRBV5-6 few CASRRRTTGFTFAGELFF TGTGCCAGCAGGCGAAGGACTACAGGGTTTACTTTCGCCGGGGAGCTGTTTTTT
- TRBJ2-5 TRBV18 - CASSPRRAETQYF TGTGCCAGCTCACCACGCAGGGCCGAGACCCAGTACTTC
- TRBJ2-1 TRBV12-3/TRBV12-4 many CASSLIGYEQFF TGTGCCAGCAGTTTGATCGGCTATGAGCAGTTCTTC
TRBD1 TRBJ1-5 TRBV4-2 - CASSGDRAGPQHF TGTGCCAGCTCCGGGGACAGGGCCGGGCCCCAGCATTTT
TRBD1 TRBJ2-7 TRBV25-1 - CASSAPGQGSYEQYF TGTGCCAGCAGTGCGCCGGGACAGGGCTCCTACGAGCAGTACTTC
- TRBJ1-6 TRBV20-1 few CSASEGTSNSPLHF TGCAGTGCTAGCGAAGGGACCTCTAATTCACCCCTCCACTTT
- TRBJ2-2 TRBV10-3 few CAIESGSTGELFF TGTGCCATCGAATCAGGGAGCACCGGGGAGCTGTTTTTT
- TRBJ2-7 TRBV18 few CASSPGESYEQYF TGTGCCAGCTCACCTGGTGAAAGCTACGAGCAGTACTTC
TRBD2 TRBJ2-1 TRBV30 - CAWPRRTSGPNYNEQFF TGTGCCTGGCCCCGGAGGACTAGCGGGCCGAACTACAATGAGCAGTTCTTC
TRBD2 TRBJ2-1 TRBV28 - CAAPGGSGPWSYNEQFF TGTGCCGCCCCCGGGGGGAGCGGACCGTGGTCCTACAATGAGCAGTTCTTC
TRBD1 TRBJ2-2 TRBV15 few CATSRDLGTGVGELFF TGTGCCACCAGCAGAGATCTAGGGACAGGAGTCGGGGAGCTGTTTTTT
TRBD1 TRBJ2-7 TRBV3-1 many CASSPRDRSSSEQYF TGTGCCAGCAGCCCGCGGGACAGGTCCTCCTCCGAGCAGTACTTC
- TRBJ2-1 TRBV7-3 few CASSLDRNGYNEQFF TGTGCCAGCAGCTTAGACAGGAACGGGTACAATGAGCAGTTCTTC
- TRBJ2-3 TRBV6-5 few CASSYSPGVRDTQYF TGTGCCAGCAGTTACTCTCCGGGAGTTCGAGATACGCAGTATTTT
- TRBJ2-2 TRBV5-1 - CASSLGSGNNGELFF TGCGCCAGCAGCTTGGGCTCAGGGAACAACGGGGAGCTGTTTTTT
- TRBJ1-2 TRBV5-1 few CASSLQGSEGYTF TGCGCCAGCAGCTTGCAGGGATCTGAGGGCTACACCTTC
TRBD1 TRBJ2-5 TRBV20-1 few CSARVGTAQETQYF TGCAGTGCTAGAGTCGGGACAGCACAAGAGACCCAGTACTTC
TRBD1 TRBJ2-2 TRBV12-3/TRBV12-4 few CASSLTGGYGGELFF TGTGCCAGCAGTCTGACAGGGGGCTATGGCGGGGAGCTGTTTTTT
- TRBJ2-7 TRBV21-1 - CASGYNWEQGGYEQYF TGTGCCAGCGGCTACAATTGGGAACAGGGGGGTTACGAGCAGTACTTC
TRBD1 TRBJ2-2 TRBV28 few CASSFLGQGRTGELFF TGTGCCAGCAGTTTCCTGGGACAGGGCCGCACCGGGGAGCTGTTTTTT
- TRBJ2-1 TRBV12-3/TRBV12-4 - CASIPPGAIYNEQFF TGTGCCAGCATTCCACCCGGGGCAATCTACAATGAGCAGTTCTTC
- TRBJ2-5 TRBV7-2 few CASSLAQAKETQYF TGTGCCAGCAGCTTAGCACAGGCAAAAGAGACCCAGTACTTC
TRBD2 TRBJ2-3 TRBV5-1 few CASSLEWRPGRATDTQYF TGCGCCAGCAGCTTGGAGTGGCGGCCCGGGAGGGCCACAGATACTCAGTATTTT
- TRBJ2-7 TRBV11-2 few CASSPRSRSSYEQYF TGTGCCAGCAGCCCACGGAGCCGCAGCTCCTACGAGCAGTACTTC
- TRBJ2-7 TRBV15 few CATSRPRGEQYF TGTGCCACCAGCAGGCCCAGGGGAGAGCAGTACTTC
TRBD2 TRBJ2-1 TRBV20-1 few CSARDSGLAGEREQFF TGCAGTGCTAGAGACTCGGGACTAGCGGGAGAACGTGAGCAGTTCTTC
- TRBJ2-5 TRBV24-1 - CATSDHRTNQETQYF TGTGCCACCAGTGATCACAGGACTAACCAAGAGACCCAGTACTTC
- TRBJ1-1 TRBV20-1 - CSATRGGNTEAFF TGCAGTGCTACCCGGGGAGGGAACACTGAAGCTTTCTTT
TRBD2 TRBJ2-1 TRBV5-1 few CASSFSGGTYNEQFF TGCGCCAGCAGCTTTAGCGGGGGCACCTACAATGAGCAGTTCTTC
- TRBJ1-2 TRBV20-1 - CSERGGSGYTF TGCTCCGAGCGAGGCGGTAGTGGCTACACCTTC
- TRBJ2-5 TRBV20-1 - CSAGGGAGETQYF TGCAGTGCTGGTGGGGGGGCTGGAGAGACCCAGTACTTC
TRBD2 TRBJ2-5 TRBV24-1 - CATSDGATSGQETQYF TGTGCCACCAGTGATGGCGCGACTAGCGGACAAGAGACCCAGTACTTC
- TRBJ2-5 TRBV7-9 many CASSTGTGETQYF TGTGCCAGCAGCACCGGGACCGGGGAGACCCAGTACTTC
TRBD1 TRBJ2-2 TRBV19 - CAIRQGNQNTGELFF TGTGCCATAAGACAGGGTAACCAGAACACCGGGGAGCTGTTTTTT
TRBD2 TRBJ2-2 TRBV7-2 - CASSLLAGGPRGGELFF TGTGCCAGCAGCTTGCTAGCGGGAGGCCCAAGGGGCGGGGAGCTGTTTTTT
- TRBJ1-6 TRBV12-3/TRBV12-4 - CASSLGGDNSPLHF TGTGCCAGCAGTTTAGGGGGTGATAATTCACCCCTCCACTTT
TRBD1 TRBJ2-3 TRBV7-3 - CASSLQGAPPDTQYF TGTGCCAGCAGCTTACAGGGGGCCCCGCCAGATACGCAGTATTTT
- TRBJ2-7 TRBV9 - CASSFRGVVDEQYF TGTGCCAGCAGCTTCAGGGGTGTCGTCGACGAGCAGTACTTC
TRBD1 TRBJ2-6 TRBV24-1 many CATSDGGQGGYVLTF TGTGCCACCAGTGATGGGGGACAGGGGGGTTACGTCCTGACTTTC
TRBD1 TRBJ1-6 TRBV6-1 - CASSVFSGTGANSPLHF TGTGCCAGCAGTGTATTTTCAGGGACAGGGGCCAATTCACCCCTCCACTTT